This TCR beta chain was found in a study of T-cell memory formation after mild COVID-19. In TCRdb, the 5' RACE reads were re-called with MiXCR into one record per CDR3 protein. The sample lists 450,000 to 650,000 distinct CDR3 sequences; about 20% were seen once. Turning to this clonotype: Antigen: not known.

Points from the study as a whole: CD4+ bias marked clones expanding day 15 to 37, unlike balanced contracting clones.

The CDR3 length is 19 residues. The V segment lost 4 bases and the J segment 1 base; nucleotides outside the gene matches: 17. Per the germline V gene, CDR1 is SGHRS and CDR2 is YFSETQ. Material for sequencing was PBMCs or a T cell subset sorted from them (not recorded which). The V gene is TRBV5-1, the J gene TRBJ1-1; 9 nucleotides agree with TRBD1. The TCR was taken from an adult woman who had mild COVID-19 (a few samples of this study predate the infection). Cell type and time point are not known. The CDR3 sequence: CASSGGAGTGFNKNTEAFF. Here the CDR3 DNA reads TGCGCCAGCAGCGGGGGCGCCGGGACAGGGTTTAATAAGAACACTGAAGCTTTCTTT.